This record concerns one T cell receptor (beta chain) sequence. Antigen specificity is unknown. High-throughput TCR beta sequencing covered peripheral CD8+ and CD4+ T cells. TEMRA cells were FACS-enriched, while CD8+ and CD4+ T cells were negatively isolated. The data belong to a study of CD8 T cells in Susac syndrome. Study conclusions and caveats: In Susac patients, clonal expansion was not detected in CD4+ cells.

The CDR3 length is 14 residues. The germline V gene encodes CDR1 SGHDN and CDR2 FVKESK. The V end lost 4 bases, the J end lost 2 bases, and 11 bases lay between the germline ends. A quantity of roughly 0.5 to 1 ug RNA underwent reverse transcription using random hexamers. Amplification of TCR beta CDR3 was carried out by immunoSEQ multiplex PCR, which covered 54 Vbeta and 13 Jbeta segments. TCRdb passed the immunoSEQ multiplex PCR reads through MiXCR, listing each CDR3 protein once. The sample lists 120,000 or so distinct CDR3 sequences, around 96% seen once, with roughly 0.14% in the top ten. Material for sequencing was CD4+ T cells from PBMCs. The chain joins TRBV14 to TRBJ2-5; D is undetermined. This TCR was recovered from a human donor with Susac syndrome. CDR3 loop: CASSPLVGQETQYF. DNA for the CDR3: TGTGCCAGCAGCCCTCTGGTCGGACAAGAGACCCAGTACTTC. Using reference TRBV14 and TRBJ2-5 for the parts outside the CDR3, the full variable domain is EAGVTQFPSHSVIEKGQTVTLRCDPISGHDNLYWYRRVMGKEIKFLLHFVKESKQDESGMPNNRFLAERTGGTYSTLKVQPAELEDSGVYFCASSPLVGQETQYFGPGTRLLVL.